This TCR beta chain appears in the sequencing data of a study of blood T cell repertoires in COVID-19. Seattle patient enrollment occurred during active infection, with longitudinal follow-up thereafter. Some clones are missing from TCRdb's copy, which holds only in-frame ones; the method was immunoSEQ multiplex PCR. Of some 180,000 clones in the sample, approximately 86% were seen once. V trimming: 2 bases; J trimming: 5 bases; junction bases outside the gene matches: 10. The CDR3 is 16 amino acids. Germline CDR1 is MNHEY and CDR2 is SVGAGI. The J gene is TRBJ2-5, the V gene TRBV6-5, with TRBD1 matching 8 bases. The origin of this receptor is a woman of 80 years or more with COVID-19, enrolled during active disease. The sample was peripheral blood. In nucleotides, the CDR3 is TGTGCCAGCAGTTACCCACAGGACAGGGCTAGCGAGACCCAGTACTTC. Protein product: CASSYPQDRASETQYF.